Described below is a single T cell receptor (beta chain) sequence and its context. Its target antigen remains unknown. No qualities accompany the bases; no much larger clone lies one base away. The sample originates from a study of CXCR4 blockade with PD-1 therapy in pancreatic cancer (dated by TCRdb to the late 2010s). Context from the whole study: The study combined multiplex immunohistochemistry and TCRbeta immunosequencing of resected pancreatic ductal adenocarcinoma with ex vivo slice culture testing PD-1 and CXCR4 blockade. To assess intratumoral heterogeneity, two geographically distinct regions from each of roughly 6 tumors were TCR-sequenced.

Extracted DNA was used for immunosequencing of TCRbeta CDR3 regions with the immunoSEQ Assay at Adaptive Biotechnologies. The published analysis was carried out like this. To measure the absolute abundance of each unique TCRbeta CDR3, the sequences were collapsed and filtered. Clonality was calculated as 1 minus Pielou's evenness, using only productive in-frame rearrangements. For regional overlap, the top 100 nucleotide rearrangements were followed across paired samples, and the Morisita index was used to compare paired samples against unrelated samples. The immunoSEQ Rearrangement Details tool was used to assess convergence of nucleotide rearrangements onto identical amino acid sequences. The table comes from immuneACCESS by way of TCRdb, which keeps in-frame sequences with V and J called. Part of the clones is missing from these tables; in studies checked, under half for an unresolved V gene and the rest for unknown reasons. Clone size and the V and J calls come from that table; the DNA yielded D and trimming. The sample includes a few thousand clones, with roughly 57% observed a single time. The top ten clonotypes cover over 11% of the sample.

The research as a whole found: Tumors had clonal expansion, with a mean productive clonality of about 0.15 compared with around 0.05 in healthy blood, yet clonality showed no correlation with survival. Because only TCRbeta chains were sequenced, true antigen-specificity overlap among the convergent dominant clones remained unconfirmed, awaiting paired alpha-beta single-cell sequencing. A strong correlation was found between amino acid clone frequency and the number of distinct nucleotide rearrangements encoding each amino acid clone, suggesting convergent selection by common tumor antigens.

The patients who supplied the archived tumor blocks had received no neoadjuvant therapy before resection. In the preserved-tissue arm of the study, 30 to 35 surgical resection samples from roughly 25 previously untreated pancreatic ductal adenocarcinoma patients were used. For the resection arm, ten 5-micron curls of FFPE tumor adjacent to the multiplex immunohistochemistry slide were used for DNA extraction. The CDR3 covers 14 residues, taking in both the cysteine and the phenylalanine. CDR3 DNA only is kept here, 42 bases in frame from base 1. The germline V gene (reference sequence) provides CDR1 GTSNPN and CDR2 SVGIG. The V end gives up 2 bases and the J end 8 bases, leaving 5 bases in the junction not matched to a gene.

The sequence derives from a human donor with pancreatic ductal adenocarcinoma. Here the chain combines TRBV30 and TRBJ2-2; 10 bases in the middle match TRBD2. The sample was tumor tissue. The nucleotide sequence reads TGTGCCTGGAGTACTAGCGGGGTCTGGGGGGAGCTGTTTTTT. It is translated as CAWSTSGVWGELFF. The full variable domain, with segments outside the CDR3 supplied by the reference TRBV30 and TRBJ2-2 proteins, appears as SQTIHQWPATLVQPVGSPLSLECTVEGTSNPNLYWYRQAAGRGLQLLFYSVGIGQISSEVPQNLSASRPQDRQFILSSKKLLLSDSGFYLCAWSTSGVWGELFFGEGSRLTVL.